A single sample gave rise to the 11 T cell receptor beta chains below, sequenced in a study of beta chain features in type 1 diabetes. The isolated RNA, all of it, was reverse transcribed, so expressed TCRB transcripts were what got sequenced. Generated by immunoSEQ multiplex PCR, the TCRdb table keeps only in-frame clones and is missing some. The repertoire holds 250,000 to 350,000 clones, 11% seen once, with around 0.015% in the top ten. Sample: naive CD4+ T cells from blood. Every receptor here comes from a woman aged 30 to 39 in good health.

This sequence joins TRBV7-9 and TRBJ1-2; TRBD1 agrees at 7 bases. Germline CDR1 SEHNR, CDR2 FQNEAQ (reference sequence). This CDR3 has 14 residues. The V gene end was trimmed by 5 bases and the J gene end by 5 bases; junction bases not matched to a gene: 8. In nucleotides, the CDR3 is TGTGCCAGCAGCCTTCGGGACAGTCTGTATGGCTACACCTTC. It specifies CASSLRDSLYGYTF.

The genes are TRBV7-3 and TRBJ2-1; possibly TRBD1 for D (5 bases). Looked up from germline, CDR1 is SGHTA and CDR2 is FQGTGA. The CDR3 length is 12 residues. V was cut by 1 base and J by 8 bases, with 6 bases left in between. CDR3 residues: CASSLRGDEQFF. For the CDR3, the DNA is TGTGCCAGCAGCTTAAGGGGCGATGAGCAGTTCTTC.

The V call is TRBV21-1, the J call TRBJ2-5; the DNA was not used to check the table's D call, TRBD1. TRBV21-1 is termed a pseudogene. CDR3 length: 16 residues. DNA for the CDR3: TGTGCCAGCAGCAAAGTTGGGCAGGGGAAACAAGAGACCCAGTACTTC. This codes for CASSKVGQGKQETQYF.

The chain recombines TRBV7-3 with TRBJ2-1; D may be TRBD1 (6 bases). V was pared by 4 bases and J by 8 bases, with 15 bases between. CDR1 SGHTA and CDR2 FQGTGA come from the germline V gene. The CDR3 has 14 residues. The DNA for the CDR3 is TGTGCCAGCAGCTCCAGGGGCAATACGGATGAGCAGTTCTTC. This encodes CASSSRGNTDEQFF.

This clone was seen a handful of times. This chain links TRBV29-1 with TRBJ2-3, with D possibly being TRBD2 (5 bases). This CDR3 contains 15 residues. Germline CDR1 SQVTM, CDR2 ANQGSEA. The germline V and J ends were trimmed by 5 bases and 2 bases, with 17 bases remaining between them. The CDR3 loop is CSVLRGLLITDTQYF. CDR3 in DNA: TGCAGCGTTCTTCGCGGGTTACTGATCACAGATACGCAGTATTTT.

This clone was seen more than once but under ten times. The chain couples TRBV5-1 to TRBJ2-1; 10 positions match TRBD2. CDR1 is SGHRS and CDR2 is YFSETQ in the germline V gene. The V and J ends lost 0 bases and 7 bases, in that order; junction bases with no gene match: 7. The CDR3 contains 16 residues. CDR3 coding DNA: TGCGCCAGCAGCTTGGCTTATCTAGCGGGAGAAAATGAGCAGTTCTTC. It specifies CASSLAYLAGENEQFF.

V and J are TRBV5-4 and TRBJ2-7; a possible D gene is TRBD2 (5 bases). V lost 1 base, J lost 3 bases, and 14 bases lay in between. Germline CDR1 and CDR2: SGHNT and YYREEE (reference sequence). The CDR3 totals 15 residues. The chain's CDR3 is CASSLQSAAYYEQYF. CDR3 nucleotides: TGTGCCAGCAGCTTGCAATCAGCGGCGTACTACGAGCAGTACTTC.

The chain uses TRBV19 and TRBJ2-1; D possibly corresponds to TRBD1 (5 bases). From germline, CDR1 is LNHDA and CDR2 SQIVND (reference sequence). The length of the CDR3 is 14 residues. The V end was cut by 5 bases, the J end by 10 bases, with 18 bases between. CDR3 loop: CASSPLSRGGEQFF. Here the CDR3 DNA reads TGTGCCAGTAGTCCCCTGAGTAGGGGTGGCGAGCAGTTCTTC.

The chain carries TRBV6-5 and TRBJ2-7; D is undetermined. Germline V gives CDR1 MNHEY, CDR2 SVGAGI. Trimming removed 2 bases at V and 2 bases at J, with 10 bases between. The CDR3 sequence is 14 residues long. CDR3 in amino acids: CASSYALGPYEQYF. DNA of the CDR3: TGTGCCAGCAGTTACGCTCTAGGCCCCTACGAGCAGTACTTC.

The gene calls are TRBV6-1 and TRBJ1-3, with unresolved D. Germline V CDR1 and CDR2: MNHNS, SASEGT. Deletions cut 11 bases from V and 6 bases from J, with 5 bases between. This CDR3 has 9 amino acids. The CDR3 is CAGLNTIYF. CDR3 nucleotide sequence: TGTGCCGGGCTAAACACCATATATTTT.

This clone has just a few counts. The gene calls are TRBV4-3 and TRBJ1-5; D unclear. Germline assignment: CDR1 LGHNA and CDR2 YSLEER. This CDR3 contains 16 residues. V lost 0 bases and J 1 base, leaving 10 bases between the germline ends. The CDR3, as DNA: TGCGCCAGCAGCCAAGATGTACTAAGGAGCAATCAGCCCCAGCATTTT. Encoded protein: CASSQDVLRSNQPQHF.